The 5 T cell receptor beta chains below all came from one sample that was sequenced in a study of cytomegalovirus exposure and HLA in healthy donors (dated by TCRdb to 2016 to 2017). The method was the immunoSEQ multiplex PCR assay. Imported from immuneACCESS, the table was reduced by TCRdb to in-frame sequences with V and J called. These copies leave out some clones; in studies compared against another copy, an unresolved V gene accounts for under half, and the cause of the remainder is not known. The sample includes under 150,000 clones, with more than 85% observed a single time. The ten most abundant clones make up under 9% of the sample. The sample was PBMCs. The source is a man aged 18-30 years in good health and CMV-seropositive.

This rearrangement joins TRBV15 to TRBJ2-1; D is perhaps TRBD2 (6 bases). This CDR3 is 14 amino acids long. The germline V gene encodes CDR1 LNHNV and CDR2 YYDKDF (reference sequence). V lost 1 base and J lost 7, with 11 bases in between. This chain's CDR3 is CATSRVVTSNEQFF. DNA of the CDR3: TGTGCCACCAGCAGAGTGGTGACTAGTAATGAGCAGTTCTTC.

The chain combines TRBV9 with TRBJ2-3; D is perhaps TRBD2 (6 bases). V dropped 0 bases and J dropped 5 bases, with 10 bases sitting between them. From germline, CDR1 is SGDLS and CDR2 YYNGEE. The CDR3 covers 14 residues. CDR3 residues: CASSVDGRKDTQYF. The CDR3 region has the DNA TGTGCCAGCAGCGTAGACGGGAGAAAAGATACGCAGTATTTT.

This chain links TRBV7-9 with TRBJ2-5; TRBD1 agrees at 9 bases. V lost 5 bases and J lost 5; bases outside the gene matches: 9. CDR3 length: 15 residues. Germline CDR1 and CDR2: SEHNR and FQNEAQ (reference sequence). The CDR3 DNA sequence: TGTGCCAGCAGCGCGGGACAGGGAGGGAGGGAGACCCAGTACTTC. It yields the protein CASSAGQGGRETQYF.

V and J are TRBV6-4 and TRBJ2-1; TRBD2 is a possible D gene (6 bases). V was pared by 6 bases and J by 8 bases, with 17 bases between. Germline assignment: CDR1 MRHNA and CDR2 SNTAGT. The CDR3 spans 14 residues. Here the CDR3 DNA reads TGTGCCAGCAGCCGACGGGGAGGAGAGGATGAGCAGTTCTTC. Translation gives CASSRRGGEDEQFF.

The rearrangement links TRBV7-2 to TRBJ2-5; no firm D call. Between the trimmed V and J ends, which lost 2 bases and 1 base, there was a span of 20 bases. Germline V gene sequence: CDR1 SGHTA, CDR2 FQGNSA. The CDR3 runs 18 residues. CDR3 in amino acids: CASSLNGMEYGGQETQYF. The CDR3 nucleotides read TGTGCCAGCAGCTTAAACGGAATGGAGTATGGTGGCCAAGAGACCCAGTACTTC.